This T cell receptor (beta chain) was retrieved from a study of metastatic and nonmetastatic thyroid tumors. Across the whole study: The authors compared repertoires across blood and tumor or nodule tissue from malignant and benign thyroid patients. Broader study findings: In both blood and tumor samples, TCR beta diversity was reported significantly higher for malignant than benign nodules.

Per the study methods: In papillary thyroid cancer, a distant-metastasis classifier was built using CDR3 differences across clinicopathological groups. TCRdb re-called the PCR reads through MiXCR. V and J calls and clone size were set by TCRdb, not the authors. The table records around 64,000 clones, roughly 4.1% of them present only once. The sample holds many counts of this clone. The target antigen is unknown. This CDR3 is 13 amino acids long. Germline V lookup: CDR1 LNHDA, CDR2 SQIVND (reference sequence). Trimming removed 3 bases from V and 2 bases from J, with 7 bases in between. Each patient went into thyroid surgery without having received any treatment.

This receptor was taken from a female donor with papillary thyroid cancer or a benign thyroid nodule (not recorded which). Some clones in this sample may be carry-over from other donors' samples. The specimen was blood. The chain is built from TRBV19 and TRBJ1-2; D gene uncertain. The DNA of the CDR3 is TGTGCCAGTAGTATTAGACCGAACTATGGCTACACCTTC. It codes for CASSIRPNYGYTF.